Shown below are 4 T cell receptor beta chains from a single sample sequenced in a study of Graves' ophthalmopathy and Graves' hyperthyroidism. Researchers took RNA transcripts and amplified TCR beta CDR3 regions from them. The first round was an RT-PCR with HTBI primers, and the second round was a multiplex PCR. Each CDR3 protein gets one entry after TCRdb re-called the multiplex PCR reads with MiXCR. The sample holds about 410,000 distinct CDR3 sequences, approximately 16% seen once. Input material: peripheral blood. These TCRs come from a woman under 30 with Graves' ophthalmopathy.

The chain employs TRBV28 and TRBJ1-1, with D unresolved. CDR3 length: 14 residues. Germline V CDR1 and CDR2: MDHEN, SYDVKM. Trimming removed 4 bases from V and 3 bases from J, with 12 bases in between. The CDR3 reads CASSSHLTHTEAFF. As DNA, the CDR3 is TGTGCCAGCAGTTCACACCTCACCCACACTGAAGCTTTCTTT.

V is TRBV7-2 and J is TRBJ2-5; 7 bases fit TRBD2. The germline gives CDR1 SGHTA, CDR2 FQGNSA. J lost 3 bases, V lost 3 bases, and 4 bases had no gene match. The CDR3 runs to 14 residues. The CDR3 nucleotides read TGTGCCAGCAGCTTCTGGGGAGGGGAAGAGACCCAGTACTTC. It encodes CASSFWGGEETQYF.

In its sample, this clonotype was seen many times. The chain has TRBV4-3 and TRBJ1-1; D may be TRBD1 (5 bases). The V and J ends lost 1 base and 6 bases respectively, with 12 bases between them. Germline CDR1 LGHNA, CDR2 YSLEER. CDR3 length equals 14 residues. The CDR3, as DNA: TGCGCCAGCAGCCAAGGGCCGACAGATCCTGAAGCTTTCTTT. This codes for CASSQGPTDPEAFF.

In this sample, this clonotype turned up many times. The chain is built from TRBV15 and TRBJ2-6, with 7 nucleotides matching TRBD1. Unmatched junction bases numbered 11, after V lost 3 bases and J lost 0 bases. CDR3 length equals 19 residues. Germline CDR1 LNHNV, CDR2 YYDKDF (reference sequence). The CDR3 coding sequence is TGTGCCACCAGCAGGAAGCCCGGGACAGAAGGCTCTGGGGCCAACGTCCTGACTTTC. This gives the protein CATSRKPGTEGSGANVLTF.